Below, 9 T cell receptor beta chains from the same sample are listed, as sequenced in a study of blood T cell repertoires in COVID-19 (dated by TCRdb to the early 2020s). Receptor amplification or capture employed the immunoSEQ multiplex PCR assay. Sourced from immuneACCESS, this table was stored by TCRdb with only in-frame sequences that have V and J called. A share of the clones is absent; for the studies checked, an unresolved V gene accounts for under half, and the remainder has no known explanation. This sample lists roughly 250,000 clones; around four fifths were detected once. The top ten constitute around 6.4% of the sample. Sequencing input: peripheral blood. These receptors all stem from a woman aged 55-70 years with active or convalescent COVID-19.

The chain joins TRBV2 to TRBJ2-7, with 10 bases that match TRBD2. V was pared by 2 bases and J by 4 bases, with 2 bases of the junction left unmatched. This CDR3 is 14 amino acids long. Germline V gene lookup returns CDR1 SNHLY and CDR2 FYNNEI. The CDR3 bases are TGTGCCAGCAGTGAACTAGCGGGGGTGTACGAGCAGTACGTC. Translated, it gives CASSELAGVYEQYV.

This chain links TRBV20-1 with TRBJ2-3; D remains ambiguous. The V end lost 6 bases, the J end lost 3 bases, and 7 bases lay between the germline ends. The CDR3 extends over 11 amino acids. Germline V lookup: CDR1 DFQATT, CDR2 SNEGSKA (reference sequence). Written as DNA, the CDR3 is TGCAGTGCAACTAAAACAGATACGCAGTATTTT. Translated: CSATKTDTQYF.

This sequence joins TRBV9 and TRBJ2-1, with D possibly TRBD2 on 5 matching bases. Trimming left V 4 bases short and J 8 bases short, with 19 bases between. The CDR3 totals 15 residues. CDR1 and CDR2 (germline): SGDLS, YYNGEE. This CDR3 is CASSPTTDGVYEQFF. The CDR3, as DNA: TGTGCCAGCAGCCCAACCACCGACGGGGTCTATGAGCAGTTCTTC.

The V and J genes are TRBV7-2 and TRBJ2-5; 11 bases agree with TRBD2. Trimming removed 5 bases from V and 5 bases from J; junction bases left unmatched: 7. CDR3 size: 15 residues. CDR1 is SGHTA and CDR2 is FQGNSA in the germline V gene. This chain's CDR3 is CASSPPSGGWETQYF. CDR3 coding DNA: TGTGCCAGCAGCCCTCCTAGCGGGGGGTGGGAGACCCAGTACTTC.

The chain carries TRBV10-3 and TRBJ2-1; D is ambiguous. The V gene's germline CDR1 is ENHRY and CDR2 SYGVKD. The V end was cut by 4 bases, the J end by 7 bases, with 5 bases between. CDR3 length: 11 amino acids. In nucleotides, the CDR3 is TGTGCCATCAGTGCAGGAAATGAGCAGTTCTTC. Its protein product is CAISAGNEQFF.

There are a few counts of this clone. This chain links TRBV6-4 with TRBJ2-2, with 9 bases aligning to TRBD2. CDR3 length equals 18 residues. Germline trimming cut 2 bases from V and 3 bases from J; bases unmatched to any gene: 10. Germline V lookup: CDR1 MRHNA, CDR2 SNTAGT. In DNA form, the CDR3 reads TGTGCCAGCAGTGACGAGACAGGGACTAGCCAGTACACCGGGGAGCTGTTTTTT. Translated: CASSDETGTSQYTGELFF.

This clone came up many times. V usage is TRBV19 and J usage is TRBJ1-1; D perhaps matches TRBD1 (6 bases). Trimming stripped 3 bases from V and 0 bases from J, with 14 bases between. This CDR3 comprises 16 residues. Germline V lookup: CDR1 LNHDA, CDR2 SQIVND (reference sequence). The CDR3 sequence is CASSMPYRVVNTEAFF. The CDR3 DNA reads as TGTGCCAGTAGTATGCCTTACAGGGTTGTGAACACTGAAGCTTTCTTT.

The chain has TRBV5-5 and TRBJ2-7; TRBD1 aligns across 10 bases. V was pared by 3 bases and J by 2 bases, with 8 bases of the junction left unmatched. Germline-derived CDR1 and CDR2 are SGHKS and YYEKEE (reference sequence). The CDR3 is 16 residues long. The CDR3 reads CASSYTGQGITYEQYV. DNA of the CDR3: TGTGCCAGCAGCTATACGGGACAGGGGATAACCTACGAGCAGTACGTC.

The V call is TRBV19, the J call TRBJ1-2; 10 positions agree with TRBD1. The germline gives CDR1 LNHDA, CDR2 SQIVND (reference sequence). V lost 7 bases, J lost 5 bases, and 16 bases stayed unmatched. The CDR3 contains 17 residues. Here the CDR3 DNA reads TGTGCCAGTAAACGTGACAGGGGGCCAACGGGAAGATATGGCTACACCTTC. Its protein is CASKRDRGPTGRYGYTF.